The rows below give T cell receptor beta chains drawn from one sample of a study of beta chain features in type 1 diabetes. Repertoires were generated with immunoSEQ multiplex PCR, while TCRdb's copy carries only in-frame clones and drops some. Altogether 130,000 to 150,000 clones are present, 6.9% being singletons, with the ten largest covering about 1.4%. Specimen: central memory CD4+ T cells from blood. All receptors derive from a woman between 25 and 40 years old in good health. Each CDR3 is given with its conserved first and last residue. D genes are given only for firm matches. For some rows the clone size is stated as once, few or many, or as a class when expanded; others skip it.

14	many	TRBV15	TRBJ2-3	TRBD2	TGTGCCACCAGCAGCCCCGAGACTAGCGTCACGCAGTATTTT	CATSSPETSVTQYF
14	-	TRBV9	TRBJ1-1	TRBD1	TGTGCCAGCAGCGTAGCTTCCACAGGGGGTGAAGCTTTCTTT	CASSVASTGGEAFF
16	few	TRBV7-6	TRBJ2-4	-	TGTGCCAGCAGCCTTCCTGGGGGGTCGGCCAAAAACATTCAGTACTTC	CASSLPGGSAKNIQYF
13	few	TRBV28	TRBJ2-2	-	TGTGCCACCAGACTAGCGAACACCGGGGAGCTGTTTTTT	CATRLANTGELFF
15	many	TRBV18	TRBJ1-1	-	TGTGCCAGCTCACCAAGGCAGGGTGGACGCACTGAAGCTTTCTTT	CASSPRQGGRTEAFF
16	few	TRBV5-4	TRBJ2-2	TRBD2	TGTGCCAGCAGCTTGAGTTTAGCGGGGAACACCGGGGAGCTGTTTTTT	CASSLSLAGNTGELFF
15	-	TRBV29-1	TRBJ2-1	TRBD2	TGCAGCGTTGAAGGGGGACTAGCGGGAGATGGTGAGCAGTTCTTC	CSVEGGLAGDGEQFF
14	few	TRBV29-1	TRBJ2-5	-	TGCAGCGGCAGACAGGGTTTCGGAGGGGAGACCCAGTACTTC	CSGRQGFGGETQYF
15	-	TRBV11-3	TRBJ2-3	TRBD1	TGTGCCAGCAGCCTCGGGACAGGCACCACAGATACGCAGTATTTT	CASSLGTGTTDTQYF
16	-	TRBV4-2	TRBJ2-1	TRBD1	TGTGCCAGCAGCCACACGACCGGGACAGGGGCGCATGAGCAGTTCTTC	CASSHTTGTGAHEQFF
12	-	TRBV7-2	TRBJ2-7	TRBD2	TGTGCCAGCAGCAAAGGACTAGGCGAGCAGTACTTC	CASSKGLGEQYF
17	-	TRBV7-9	TRBJ2-5	-	TGTGCCAGCAGCCCCTCGGCCGGGGCACCCCGGGGGGAGACCCAGTACTTC	CASSPSAGAPRGETQYF
17	-	TRBV11-3	TRBJ2-1	TRBD2	TGTGCCAGCAGCATTAAAGCGGGAGGTTCCAAATACAATGAGCAGTTCTTC	CASSIKAGGSKYNEQFF
15	-	TRBV7-2	TRBJ2-4	-	TGTGCCAGCAGCTCCCCGGGGGGCGTCAGAAACATTCAGTACTTC	CASSSPGGVRNIQYF
14	-	TRBV19	TRBJ1-1	-	TGTGCCAGTAGTACCCGGCGGACAAACACTGAAGCTTTCTTT	CASSTRRTNTEAFF
16	few	TRBV18	TRBJ1-1	TRBD1	TGTGCCAGCTCACCACTATCCCGACAGGGCCTCACTGAAGCTTTCTTT	CASSPLSRQGLTEAFF
15	-	TRBV4-3	TRBJ1-1	-	TGCGCCAGCAGCCAAGAACTCAGCGGGGGCACTGAAGCTTTCTTT	CASSQELSGGTEAFF
13	-	TRBV30	TRBJ1-4	-	TGTGCCTGGAGTACCAGTAATAATGAAAAACTGTTTTTT	CAWSTSNNEKLFF
14	many	TRBV7-2	TRBJ1-2	-	TGTGCCAGCAGCCCTAACAGTGGCCCCGATGGCTACACCTTC	CASSPNSGPDGYTF
13	few	TRBV18	TRBJ2-5	-	TGTGCCAGCTCGGGGGGTGTCAAAGAGACCCAGTACTTC	CASSGGVKETQYF
16	-	TRBV4-2	TRBJ2-7	TRBD1	TGTGCCAGCAGCCAAGGACAGGGGGGGATCTCCTACGAGCAGTACTTC	CASSQGQGGISYEQYF
12	few	TRBV28	TRBJ2-3	-	TGTGCCAGCAGTTTAATGGCCAATACGCAGTATTTT	CASSLMANTQYF